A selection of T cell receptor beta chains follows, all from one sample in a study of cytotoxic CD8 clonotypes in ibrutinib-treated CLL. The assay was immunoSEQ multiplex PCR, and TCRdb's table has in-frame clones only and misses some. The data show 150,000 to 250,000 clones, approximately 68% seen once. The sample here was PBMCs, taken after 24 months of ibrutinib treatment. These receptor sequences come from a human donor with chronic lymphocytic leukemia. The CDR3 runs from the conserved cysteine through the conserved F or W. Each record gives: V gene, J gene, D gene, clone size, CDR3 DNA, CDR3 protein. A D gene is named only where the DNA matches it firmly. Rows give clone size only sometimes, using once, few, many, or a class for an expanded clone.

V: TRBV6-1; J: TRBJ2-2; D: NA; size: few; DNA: TGTGCCAGCAGTGAAACGAGCGTTAACACCGGGGAGCTGTTTTTT; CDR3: CASSETSVNTGELFF
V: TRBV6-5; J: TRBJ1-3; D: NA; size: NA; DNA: TGTGCCAGCAGGCCCGACATGGGGAACACCATATATTTT; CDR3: CASRPDMGNTIYF
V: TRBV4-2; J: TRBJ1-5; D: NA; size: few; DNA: TGTGCCAGCAGCCAAGATTGGACAAGCAATCAGCCCCAGCATTTT; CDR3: CASSQDWTSNQPQHF
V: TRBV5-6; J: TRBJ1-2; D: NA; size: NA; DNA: TGTGCCAGCAGCTTGGAGCCAAGAACAAACTATGGCTACACCTTC; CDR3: CASSLEPRTNYGYTF
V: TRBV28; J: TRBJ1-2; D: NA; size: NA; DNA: TGTGCCAGCAGTTTACAGGGGTGGCGCGGCTACACCTTC; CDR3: CASSLQGWRGYTF
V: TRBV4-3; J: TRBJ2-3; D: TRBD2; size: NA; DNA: TGCGCCAGCAGCCAAGATTTAGCGGGAGCCCAAGATACGCAGTATTTT; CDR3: CASSQDLAGAQDTQYF
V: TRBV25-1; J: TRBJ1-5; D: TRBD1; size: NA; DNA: TGTGCCAGCAGCATGTCAGGGGGCATTCAGCCCCAGCATTTT; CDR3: CASSMSGGIQPQHF
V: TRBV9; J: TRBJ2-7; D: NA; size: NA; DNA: TGTGCCAGCAGCGCCGGCGGGTTAGGCTACGAGCAGTACTTC; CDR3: CASSAGGLGYEQYF
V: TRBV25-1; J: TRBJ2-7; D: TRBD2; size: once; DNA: TGTGCCAGCAGTGGACTAGCGGCCTTGGGGGAGCAGTACTTC; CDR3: CASSGLAALGEQYF
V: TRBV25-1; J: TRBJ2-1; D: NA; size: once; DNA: TGTGCCAGCAGTGAAATTCTAGGGCATGGGCAGTTCTTC; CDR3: CASSEILGHGQFF
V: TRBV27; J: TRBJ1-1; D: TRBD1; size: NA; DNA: TGTGCCAGCAGCCATGGGACAGGGGCTGAAGCTTTCTTT; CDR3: CASSHGTGAEAFF
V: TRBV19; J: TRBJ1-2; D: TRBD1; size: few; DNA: TGTGCCAGTAGTAAAGAGCAGGGGGCTAACTATGGCTACACCTTC; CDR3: CASSKEQGANYGYTF
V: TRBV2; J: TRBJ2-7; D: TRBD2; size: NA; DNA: TGTGCCAGCGGCCGTAGTAGCGGGTACTACGAGCAGTACTTC; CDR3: CASGRSSGYYEQYF
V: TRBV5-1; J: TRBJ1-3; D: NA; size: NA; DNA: TGCGCCAGCAGCTTGGTCATGCAGAACTCTGGAAACACCATATATTTT; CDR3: CASSLVMQNSGNTIYF
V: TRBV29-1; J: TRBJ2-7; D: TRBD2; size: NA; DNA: TGCAGCGTACAAGCGGGAGATTACGAGCAGTACTTC; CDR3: CSVQAGDYEQYF
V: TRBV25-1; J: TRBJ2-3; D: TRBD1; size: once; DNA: TGTGCCAGCAGTGAACGACAGGGGGTCATAGATACGCAGTATTTT; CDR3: CASSERQGVIDTQYF
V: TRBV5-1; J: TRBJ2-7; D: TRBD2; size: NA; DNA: TGCGCCAGCAGCTTGGGAGCGGGAGAAGGTATCGAGCAGTACTTC; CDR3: CASSLGAGEGIEQYF
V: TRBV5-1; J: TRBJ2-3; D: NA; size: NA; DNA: TGCGCCAGCAGCTTGGAGGGCGGGACAGATACGCAGTATTTT; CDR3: CASSLEGGTDTQYF
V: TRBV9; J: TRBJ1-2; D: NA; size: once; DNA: TGTGCCAGCAGCGTAGCACAGGCCTATGGCTACACCTTC; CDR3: CASSVAQAYGYTF
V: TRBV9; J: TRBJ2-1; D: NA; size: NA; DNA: TGTGCCAGCAGCGTAGTTTCAGCCTCTGAGCAGTTCTTC; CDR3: CASSVVSASEQFF
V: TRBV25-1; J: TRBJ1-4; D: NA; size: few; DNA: TGTGCCAGCCTCCGGGAGGGAAATGAAAAACTGTTTTTT; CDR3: CASLREGNEKLFF
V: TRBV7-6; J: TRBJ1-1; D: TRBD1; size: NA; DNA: TGTGCCAGCAGCAGAAGACAGGGGACGACTGAAGCTTTCTTT; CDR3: CASSRRQGTTEAFF
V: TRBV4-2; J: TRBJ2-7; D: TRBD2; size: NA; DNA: TGTGCCAGCAGCCAAGATAACGGGAGGGCCGTTCAGGTCGAGCAGTACTTC; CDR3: CASSQDNGRAVQVEQYF
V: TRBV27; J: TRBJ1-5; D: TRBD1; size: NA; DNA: TGTGCCAGCCGGACAGGTGATAGCAATCAGCCCCAGCATTTT; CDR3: CASRTGDSNQPQHF
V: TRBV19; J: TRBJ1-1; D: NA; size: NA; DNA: TGTGCCAGTAGTTCCGGGGTTCACACTGAAGCTTTCTTT; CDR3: CASSSGVHTEAFF
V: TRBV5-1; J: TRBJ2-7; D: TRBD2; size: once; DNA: TGCGCCAGCAGCTTGGGGACTAGCGAAACCTACGAGCAGTACTTC; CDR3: CASSLGTSETYEQYF
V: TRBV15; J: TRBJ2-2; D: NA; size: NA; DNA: TGTGCCACCAGCGGGATGGTTGTGGGAGCACCGAACACCGGGGAGCTGTTTTTT; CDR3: CATSGMVVGAPNTGELFF
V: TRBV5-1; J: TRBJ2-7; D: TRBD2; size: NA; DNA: TGCGCCAGCAGCTTGGAGACTAGCGGAACCACACAGTACTTC; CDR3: CASSLETSGTTQYF
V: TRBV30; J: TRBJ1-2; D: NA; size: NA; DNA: TGTGCCTGGAGCGCCGTAGGGGGACCTAACTATGGCTACACCTTC; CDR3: CAWSAVGGPNYGYTF
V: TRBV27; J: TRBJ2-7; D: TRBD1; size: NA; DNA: TGTGCCAGCAGTTCCAGGGGGCTGGGGTACGAGCAGTACTTC; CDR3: CASSSRGLGYEQYF
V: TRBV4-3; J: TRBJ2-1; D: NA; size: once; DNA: TGCGCCAGCAGCCAAGGCGGGAACTTATACAATGAGCAGTTCTTC; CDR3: CASSQGGNLYNEQFF
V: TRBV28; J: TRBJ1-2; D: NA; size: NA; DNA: TGTGCCAGCAGCCTGGGGGGGTGGAACTATGGCTACACCTTC; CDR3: CASSLGGWNYGYTF